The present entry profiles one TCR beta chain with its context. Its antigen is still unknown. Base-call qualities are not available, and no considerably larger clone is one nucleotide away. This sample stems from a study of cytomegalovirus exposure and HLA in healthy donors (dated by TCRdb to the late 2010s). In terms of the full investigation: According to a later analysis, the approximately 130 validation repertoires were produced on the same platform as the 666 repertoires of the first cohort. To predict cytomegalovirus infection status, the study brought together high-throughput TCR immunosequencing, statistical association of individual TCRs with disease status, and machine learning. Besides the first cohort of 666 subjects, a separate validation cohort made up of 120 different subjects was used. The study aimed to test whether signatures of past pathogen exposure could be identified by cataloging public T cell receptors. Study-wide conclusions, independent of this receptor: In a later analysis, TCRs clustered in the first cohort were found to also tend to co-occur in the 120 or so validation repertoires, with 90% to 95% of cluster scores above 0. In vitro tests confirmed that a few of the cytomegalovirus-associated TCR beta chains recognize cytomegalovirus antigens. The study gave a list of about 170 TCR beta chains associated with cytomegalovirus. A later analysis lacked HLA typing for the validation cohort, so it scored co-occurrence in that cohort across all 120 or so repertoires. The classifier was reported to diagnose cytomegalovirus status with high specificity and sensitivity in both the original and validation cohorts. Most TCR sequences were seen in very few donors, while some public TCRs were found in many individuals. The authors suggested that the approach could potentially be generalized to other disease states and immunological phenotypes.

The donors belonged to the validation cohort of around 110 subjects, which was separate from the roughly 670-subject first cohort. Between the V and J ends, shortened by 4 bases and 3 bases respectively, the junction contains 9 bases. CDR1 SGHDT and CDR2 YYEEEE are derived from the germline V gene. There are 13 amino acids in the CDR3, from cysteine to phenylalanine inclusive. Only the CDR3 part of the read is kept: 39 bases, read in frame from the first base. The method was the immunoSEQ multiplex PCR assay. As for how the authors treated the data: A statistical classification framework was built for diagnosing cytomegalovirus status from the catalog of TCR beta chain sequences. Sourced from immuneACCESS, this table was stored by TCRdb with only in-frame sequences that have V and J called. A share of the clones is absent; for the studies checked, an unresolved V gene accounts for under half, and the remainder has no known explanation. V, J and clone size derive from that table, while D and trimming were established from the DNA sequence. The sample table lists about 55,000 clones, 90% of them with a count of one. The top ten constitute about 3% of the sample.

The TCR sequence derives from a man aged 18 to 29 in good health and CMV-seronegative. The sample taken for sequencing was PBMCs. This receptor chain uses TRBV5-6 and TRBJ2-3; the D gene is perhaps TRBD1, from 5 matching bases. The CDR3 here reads CASSTGATDTQYF. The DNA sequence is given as TGTGCCAGCAGCACTGGGGCGACAGATACGCAGTATTTT.